The sequence of this T cell receptor beta chain was determined in a study of cytomegalovirus exposure and HLA in healthy donors. Study information: Researchers found that about 82% of about 400 genotyped donors fell within the Caucasian-associated ancestry cluster. Notes on the study in general: As confirmed in vitro, three CMV-associated chains were specific for CMV antigens. It was approximately 150 TCR beta chains that were listed as cytomegalovirus-associated.

Concerning this clone: Antigen: not known.

This CDR3 spans 16 amino acids. V lost 6 bases to trimming and J lost 8 bases, with 23 bases between them. Germline V gene data show CDR1 as SGHNT and CDR2 as YENEEA. The PCR employed 60 Vbeta primers together with 13 Jbeta primers. Sequencing was performed with immunoSEQ multiplex PCR; in TCRdb, only in-frame clones are kept and a portion is missing. The profile shows 100,000 to 150,000 clones, under 12% of them singletons. The chain combines TRBV11-3 with TRBJ2-1, with D tentatively TRBD2 (5 bases). The sequenced sample consisted of PBMCs. The receptor was derived from a woman in her late teens or twenties in good health and CMV-seropositive. CDR3 DNA sequence: TGTGCCAGCAGTAAAAACCCAGCTAGCATCCGGTATGAGCAGTTCTTC. The encoded protein is CASSKNPASIRYEQFF.